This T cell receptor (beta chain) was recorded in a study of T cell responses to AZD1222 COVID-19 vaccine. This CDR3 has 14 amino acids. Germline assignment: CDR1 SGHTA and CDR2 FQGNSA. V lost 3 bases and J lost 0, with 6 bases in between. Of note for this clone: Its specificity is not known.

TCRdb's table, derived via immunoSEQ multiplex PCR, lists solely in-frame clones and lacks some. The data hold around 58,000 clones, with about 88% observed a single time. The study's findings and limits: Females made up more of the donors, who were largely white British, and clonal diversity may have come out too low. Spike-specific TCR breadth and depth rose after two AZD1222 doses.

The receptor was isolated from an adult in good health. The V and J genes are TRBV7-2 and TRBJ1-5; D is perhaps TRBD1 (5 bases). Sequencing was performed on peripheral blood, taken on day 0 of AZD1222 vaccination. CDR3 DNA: TGTGCCAGCAGCTTCACAGGTAGCAATCAGCCCCAGCATTTT. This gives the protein CASSFTGSNQPQHF.